This TCR beta chain was documented in a study of blood T cells in healthy people across ages. Study-wide background: About one barcoded beta molecule per two T cells was the capture yield of template switching.

A sample-barcoded 5' primer and a J-beta primer mix were used in a second PCR of roughly 7 to 11 cycles. TCRdb analysed the 5' RACE reads with MiXCR anew, one entry per CDR3 protein. The repertoire holds around 690,000 distinct CDR3 sequences, with under 65% as singletons. The study drew donors from healthy Caucasian individuals in Russia aged roughly 6 to 90. Each sample yielded at least 7 million isolated PBMCs. The sequence derives from a man aged 60 to 69 in good health. The sequenced sample consisted of blood.

The CDR3 reads CATRTPGYEQYF. CDR3 DNA sequence: TGTGCCACCAGAACTCCGGGCTACGAGCAGTACTTC. The chain has TRBV28 and TRBJ2-7; D is uncertain. Trimming stripped 10 bases from V and 3 bases from J, with 13 bases between. The CDR3 spans 12 residues. Germline CDR1 and CDR2: MDHEN and SYDVKM.